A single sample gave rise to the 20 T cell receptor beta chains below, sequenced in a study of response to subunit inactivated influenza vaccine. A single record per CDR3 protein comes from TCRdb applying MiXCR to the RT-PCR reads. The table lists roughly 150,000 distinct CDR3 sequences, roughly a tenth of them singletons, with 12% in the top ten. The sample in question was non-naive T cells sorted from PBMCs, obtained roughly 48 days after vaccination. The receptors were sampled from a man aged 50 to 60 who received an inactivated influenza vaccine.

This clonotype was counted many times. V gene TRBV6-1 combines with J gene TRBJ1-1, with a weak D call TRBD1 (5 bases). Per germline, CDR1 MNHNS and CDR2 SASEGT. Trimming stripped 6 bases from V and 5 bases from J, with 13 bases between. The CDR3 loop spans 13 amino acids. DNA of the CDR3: TGTGCCAGCAGGGAGCGTGGGGGGACTGAAGCTTTCTTT. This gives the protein CASRERGGTEAFF.

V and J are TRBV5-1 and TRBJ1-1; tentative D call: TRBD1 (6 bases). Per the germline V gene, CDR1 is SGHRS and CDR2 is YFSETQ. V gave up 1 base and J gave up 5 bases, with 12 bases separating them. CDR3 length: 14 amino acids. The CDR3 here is CASSLWGAGTEAFF. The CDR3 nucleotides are TGCGCCAGCAGCTTGTGGGGGGCTGGGACTGAAGCTTTCTTT.

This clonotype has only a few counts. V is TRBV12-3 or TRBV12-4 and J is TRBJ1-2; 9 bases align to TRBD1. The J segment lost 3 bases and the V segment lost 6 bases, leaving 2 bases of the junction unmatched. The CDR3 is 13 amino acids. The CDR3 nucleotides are TGTGCCAGCAGGACAGGGGGTGACTATGGCTACACCTTC. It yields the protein CASRTGGDYGYTF.

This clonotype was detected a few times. CDR3 nucleotide sequence: TGTGCCACCGCGGACAGTCGAACCTCTGGGGCCAACGTCCTGACTTTC. Its translation: CATADSRTSGANVLTF. The gene calls are TRBV24-1 and TRBJ2-6; TRBD1 might be the D (6 bases). The CDR3 contains 16 residues. With 9 bases removed from V and 0 bases from J, the gap between germline ends came to 14 bases. Per the germline V gene, CDR1 is KGHDR and CDR2 is SFDVKD.

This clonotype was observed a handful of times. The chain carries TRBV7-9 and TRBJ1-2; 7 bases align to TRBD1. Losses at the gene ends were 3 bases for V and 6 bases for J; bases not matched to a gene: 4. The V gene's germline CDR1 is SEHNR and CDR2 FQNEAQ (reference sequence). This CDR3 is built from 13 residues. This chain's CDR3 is CASSFTGADGYTF. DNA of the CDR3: TGTGCCAGCAGCTTCACAGGGGCGGATGGCTACACCTTC.

The CDR3 region is CASSISPPASGNEQFF. The CDR3 coding sequence is TGTGCCAGCAGTATATCCCCCCCGGCTAGCGGTAATGAGCAGTTCTTC. The chain employs TRBV6-1 and TRBJ2-1; TRBD2 matches at 7 bases. The CDR3 consists of 16 residues. From germline, CDR1 is MNHNS and CDR2 SASEGT. V lost 5 bases to trimming and J lost 7 bases; unmatched junction nucleotides: 14.

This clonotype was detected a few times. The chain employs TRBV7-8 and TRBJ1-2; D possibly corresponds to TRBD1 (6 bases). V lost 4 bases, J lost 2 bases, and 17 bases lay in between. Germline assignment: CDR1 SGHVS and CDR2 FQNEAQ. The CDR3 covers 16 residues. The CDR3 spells CASSYRSTGSNYGYTF. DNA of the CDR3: TGTGCCAGCAGCTACCGGAGCACAGGGTCCAACTATGGCTACACCTTC.

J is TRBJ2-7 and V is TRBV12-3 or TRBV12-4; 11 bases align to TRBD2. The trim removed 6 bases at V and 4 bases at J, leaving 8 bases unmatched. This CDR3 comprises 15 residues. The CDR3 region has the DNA TGTGCCAGCAGCCTAGGGACTAGCGGTCCTTACGAGCAGTACTTC. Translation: CASSLGTSGPYEQYF.

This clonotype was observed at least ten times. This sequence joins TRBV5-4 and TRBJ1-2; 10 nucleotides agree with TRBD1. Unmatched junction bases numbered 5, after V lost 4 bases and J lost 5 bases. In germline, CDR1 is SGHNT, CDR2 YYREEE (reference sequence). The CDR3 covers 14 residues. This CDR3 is CASSPRDRGYGYTF. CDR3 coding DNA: TGTGCCAGCAGCCCCCGGGACAGGGGTTATGGCTACACCTTC.

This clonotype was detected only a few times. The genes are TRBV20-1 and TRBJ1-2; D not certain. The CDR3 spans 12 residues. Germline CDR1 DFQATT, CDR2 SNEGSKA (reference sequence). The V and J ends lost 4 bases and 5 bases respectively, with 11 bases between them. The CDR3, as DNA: TGCAGTGCTATACATTGGATTTATGGCTACACCTTC. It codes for CSAIHWIYGYTF.

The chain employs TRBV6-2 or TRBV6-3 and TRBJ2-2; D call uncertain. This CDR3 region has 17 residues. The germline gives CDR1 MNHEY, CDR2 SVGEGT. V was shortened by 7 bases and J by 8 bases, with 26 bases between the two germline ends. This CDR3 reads CASTRSLARSRAGELFF. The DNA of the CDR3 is TGTGCCAGCACCCGATCTTTGGCCCGAAGTCGGGCTGGGGAGCTGTTTTTT.

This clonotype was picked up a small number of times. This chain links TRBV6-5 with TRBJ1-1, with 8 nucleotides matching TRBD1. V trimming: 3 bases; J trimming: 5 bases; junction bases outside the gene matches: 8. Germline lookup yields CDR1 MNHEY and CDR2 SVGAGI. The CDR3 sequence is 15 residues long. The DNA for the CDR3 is TGTGCCAGCAGTTATTCCGGACAGGGAGGAACTGAAGCTTTCTTT. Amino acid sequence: CASSYSGQGGTEAFF.

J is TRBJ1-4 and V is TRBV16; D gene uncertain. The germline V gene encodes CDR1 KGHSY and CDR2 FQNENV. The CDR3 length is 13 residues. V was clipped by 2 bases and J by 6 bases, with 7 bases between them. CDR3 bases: TGTGCCAGCAGCCAACCGGGTTATGAAAAACTGTTTTTT. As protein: CASSQPGYEKLFF.

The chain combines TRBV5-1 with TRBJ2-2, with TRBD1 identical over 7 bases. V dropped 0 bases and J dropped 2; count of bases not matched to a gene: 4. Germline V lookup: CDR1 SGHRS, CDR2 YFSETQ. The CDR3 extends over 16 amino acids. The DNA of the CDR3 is TGCGCCAGCAGCTTGGTGGGGACAGATAACACCGGGGAGCTGTTTTTT. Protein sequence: CASSLVGTDNTGELFF.

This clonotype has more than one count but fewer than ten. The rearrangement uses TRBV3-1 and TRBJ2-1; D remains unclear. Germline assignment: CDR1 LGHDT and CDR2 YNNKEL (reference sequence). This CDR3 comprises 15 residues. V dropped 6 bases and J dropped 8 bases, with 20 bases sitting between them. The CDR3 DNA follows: TGTGCCAGCAGTCAAATGGGCTCTCTCTGGGATGAGCAGTTCTTC. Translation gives CASSQMGSLWDEQFF.

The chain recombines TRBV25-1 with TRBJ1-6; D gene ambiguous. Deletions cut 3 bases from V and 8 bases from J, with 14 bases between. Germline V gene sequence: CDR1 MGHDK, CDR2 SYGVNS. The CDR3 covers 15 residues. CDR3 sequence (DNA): TGTGCCAGCAGTGAGGACGGGGTTTTGGATTCACCCCTCCACTTT. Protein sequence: CASSEDGVLDSPLHF. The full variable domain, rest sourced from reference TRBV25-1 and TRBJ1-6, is EADIYQTPRYLVIGTGKKITLECSQTMGHDKMYWYQQDPGMELHLIHYSYGVNSTEKGDLSSESTVSRIRTEHFPLTLESARPSHTSQYLCASSEDGVLDSPLHFGNGTRLTVT.

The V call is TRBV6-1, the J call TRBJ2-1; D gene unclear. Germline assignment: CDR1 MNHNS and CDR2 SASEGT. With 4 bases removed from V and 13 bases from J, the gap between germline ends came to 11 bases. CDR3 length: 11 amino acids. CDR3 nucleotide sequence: TGTGCCAGCAGTGTGGATCAATCCCAGTTCTTC. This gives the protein CASSVDQSQFF.

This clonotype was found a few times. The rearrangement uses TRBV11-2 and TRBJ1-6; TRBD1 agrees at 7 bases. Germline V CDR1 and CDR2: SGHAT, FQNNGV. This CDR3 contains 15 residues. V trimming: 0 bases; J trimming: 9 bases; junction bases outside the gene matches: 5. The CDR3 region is CASSLDVAGGSPLHF. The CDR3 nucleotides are TGTGCCAGCAGCTTAGATGTGGCAGGGGGTTCACCCCTCCACTTT.

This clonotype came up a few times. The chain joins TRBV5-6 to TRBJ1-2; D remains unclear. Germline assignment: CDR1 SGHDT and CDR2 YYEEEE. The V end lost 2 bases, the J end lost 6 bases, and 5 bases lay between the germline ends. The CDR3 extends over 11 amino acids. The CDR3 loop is CASSFMDGYTF. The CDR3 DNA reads TGTGCCAGCAGCTTTATGGATGGCTACACCTTC.

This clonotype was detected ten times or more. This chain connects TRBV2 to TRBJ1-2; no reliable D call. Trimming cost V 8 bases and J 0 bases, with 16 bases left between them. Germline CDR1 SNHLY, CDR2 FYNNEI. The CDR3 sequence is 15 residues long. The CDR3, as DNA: TGTGCCAGCTCATCCACACGGGAAGCTAACTATGGCTACACCTTC. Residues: CASSSTREANYGYTF.